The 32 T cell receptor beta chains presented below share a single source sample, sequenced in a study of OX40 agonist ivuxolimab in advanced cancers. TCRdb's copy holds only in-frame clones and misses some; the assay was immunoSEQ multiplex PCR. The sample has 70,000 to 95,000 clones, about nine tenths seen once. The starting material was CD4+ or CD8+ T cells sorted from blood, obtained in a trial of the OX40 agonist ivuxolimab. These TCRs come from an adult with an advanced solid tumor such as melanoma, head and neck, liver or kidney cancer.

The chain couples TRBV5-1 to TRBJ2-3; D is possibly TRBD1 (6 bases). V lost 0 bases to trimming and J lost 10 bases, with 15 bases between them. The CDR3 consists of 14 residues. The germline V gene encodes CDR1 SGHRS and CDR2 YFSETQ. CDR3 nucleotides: TGCGCCAGCAGCTTGGACAGGGCCCTCGGGGCGCAGTATTTT. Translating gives CASSLDRALGAQYF.

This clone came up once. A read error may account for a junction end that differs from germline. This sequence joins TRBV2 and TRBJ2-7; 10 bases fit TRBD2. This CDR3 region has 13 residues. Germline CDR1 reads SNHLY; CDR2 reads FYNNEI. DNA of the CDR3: TGTGCCAGCAGTGAAAGGGAGCGGGAGGGCCATCACTTC. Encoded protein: CASSEREREGHHF.

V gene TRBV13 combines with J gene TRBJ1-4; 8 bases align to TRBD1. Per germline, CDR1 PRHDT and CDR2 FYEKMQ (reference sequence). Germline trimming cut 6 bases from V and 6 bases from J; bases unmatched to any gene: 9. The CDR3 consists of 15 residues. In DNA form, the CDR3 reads TGTGCCAGCAGTTCAGACAGGGGAGAGGATGAAAAACTGTTTTTT. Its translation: CASSSDRGEDEKLFF.

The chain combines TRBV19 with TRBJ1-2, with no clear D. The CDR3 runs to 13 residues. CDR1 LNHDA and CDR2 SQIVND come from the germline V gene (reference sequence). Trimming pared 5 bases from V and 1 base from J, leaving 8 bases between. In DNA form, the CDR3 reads TGTGCCAGTAGTTTAAGTCTTAACTATGGCTACACCTTC. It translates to CASSLSLNYGYTF.

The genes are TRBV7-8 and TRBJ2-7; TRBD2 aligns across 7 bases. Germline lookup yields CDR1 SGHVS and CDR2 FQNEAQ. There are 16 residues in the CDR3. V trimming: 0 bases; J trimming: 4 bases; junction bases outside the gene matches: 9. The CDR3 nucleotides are TGTGCCAGCAGCTTAGCTGGGAGGGATGTTAAATACGAGCAGTACTTC. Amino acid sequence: CASSLAGRDVKYEQYF. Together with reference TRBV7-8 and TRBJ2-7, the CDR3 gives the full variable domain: GAGVSQSPRYKVAKRGQDVALRCDPISGHVSLFWYQQALGQGPEFLTYFQNEAQLDKSGLPSDRFFAERPEGSVSTLKIQRTQQEDSAVYLCASSLAGRDVKYEQYFGPGTRLTVT.

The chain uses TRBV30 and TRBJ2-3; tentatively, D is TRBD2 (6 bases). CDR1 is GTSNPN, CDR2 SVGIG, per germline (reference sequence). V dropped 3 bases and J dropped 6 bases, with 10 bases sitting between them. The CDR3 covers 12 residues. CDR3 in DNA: TGTGCCTGGAGCGGGAGTGGTGATACGCAGTATTTT. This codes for CAWSGSGDTQYF.

CDR3 protein: CASSRASGNYGYTF. CDR3 nucleotides: TGCGCCAGCAGCCGAGCCTCGGGCAACTATGGCTACACCTTC. This rearrangement joins TRBV5-1 to TRBJ1-2; the D is unclear. CDR3 length: 14 residues. V was shortened by 4 bases and J by 2 bases, with 12 bases between the two germline ends. The germline CDR1 and CDR2 sequences are SGHRS and YFSETQ.

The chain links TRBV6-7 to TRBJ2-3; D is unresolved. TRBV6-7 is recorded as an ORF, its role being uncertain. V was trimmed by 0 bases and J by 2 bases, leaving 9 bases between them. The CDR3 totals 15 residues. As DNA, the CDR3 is TGTGCCAGCAGTTACTCTGTCAACTTCACAGATACGCAGTATTTT. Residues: CASSYSVNFTDTQYF.

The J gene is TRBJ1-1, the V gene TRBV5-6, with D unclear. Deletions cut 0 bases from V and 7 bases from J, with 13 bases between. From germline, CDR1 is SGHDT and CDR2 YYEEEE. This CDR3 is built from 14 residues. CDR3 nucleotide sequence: TGTGCCAGCAGCTTGGTTCCCCCATCGGGTGAAGCTTTCTTT. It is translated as CASSLVPPSGEAFF.

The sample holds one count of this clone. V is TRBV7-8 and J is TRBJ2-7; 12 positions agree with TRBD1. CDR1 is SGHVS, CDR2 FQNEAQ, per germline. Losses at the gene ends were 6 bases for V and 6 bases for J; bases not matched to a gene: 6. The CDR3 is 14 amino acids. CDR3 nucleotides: TGTGCCAGCAGAACCGGGACAGGGGGCGGCGAGCAGTACTTC. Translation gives CASRTGTGGGEQYF.

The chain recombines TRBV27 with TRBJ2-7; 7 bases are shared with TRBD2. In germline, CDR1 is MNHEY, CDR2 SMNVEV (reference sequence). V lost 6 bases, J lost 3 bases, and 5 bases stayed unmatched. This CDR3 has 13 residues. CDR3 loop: CASRPGGRYEQYF. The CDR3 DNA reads TGTGCCAGCAGACCGGGGGGTCGCTACGAGCAGTACTTC.

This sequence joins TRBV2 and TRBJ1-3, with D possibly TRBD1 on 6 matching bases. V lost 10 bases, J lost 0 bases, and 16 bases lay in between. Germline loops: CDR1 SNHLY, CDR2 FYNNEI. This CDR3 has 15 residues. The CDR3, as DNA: TGTGCCACCTCCGGGACAAGCTCCTCTGGAAACACCATATATTTT. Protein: CATSGTSSSGNTIYF.

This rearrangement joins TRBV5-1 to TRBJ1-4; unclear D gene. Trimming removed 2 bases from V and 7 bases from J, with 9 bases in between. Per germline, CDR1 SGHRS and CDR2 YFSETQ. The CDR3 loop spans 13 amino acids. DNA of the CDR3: TGCGCCAGCAGCTTCGGCGGTGGTGAAAAACTGTTTTTT. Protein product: CASSFGGGEKLFF.

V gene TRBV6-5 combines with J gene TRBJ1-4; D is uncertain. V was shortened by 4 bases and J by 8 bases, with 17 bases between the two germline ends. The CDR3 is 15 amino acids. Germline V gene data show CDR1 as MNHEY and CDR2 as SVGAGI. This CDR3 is CASSSGPGGWEKLFF. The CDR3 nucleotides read TGTGCCAGCAGTTCCGGACCGGGCGGGTGGGAAAAACTGTTTTTT.

The CDR3 sequence is CRGGTPESGYTF. The CDR3 region has the DNA TGCAGGGGCGGGACACCAGAGTCTGGCTACACCTTC. The rearrangement joins TRBV29-1 to TRBJ1-2, with D tentatively TRBD1 (6 bases). CDR1 and CDR2 (germline): SQVTM, ANQGSEA. The CDR3 is 12 amino acids. Filled out from reference TRBV29-1 and TRBJ1-2, the complete variable domain reads SAVISQKPSRDICQRGTSLTIQCQVDSQVTMMFWYRQQPGQSLTLIATANQGSEATYESGFVIDKFPISRPNLTFSTLTVSNMSPEDSSIYLCRGGTPESGYTFGSGTRLTVV.

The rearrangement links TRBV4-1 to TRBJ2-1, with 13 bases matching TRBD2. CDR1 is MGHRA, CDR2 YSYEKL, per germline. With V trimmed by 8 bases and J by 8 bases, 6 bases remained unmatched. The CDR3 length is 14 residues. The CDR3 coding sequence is TGCGCCAGCCGGGGACTAGCGGGAAGAGATGAGCAGTTCTTC. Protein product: CASRGLAGRDEQFF.

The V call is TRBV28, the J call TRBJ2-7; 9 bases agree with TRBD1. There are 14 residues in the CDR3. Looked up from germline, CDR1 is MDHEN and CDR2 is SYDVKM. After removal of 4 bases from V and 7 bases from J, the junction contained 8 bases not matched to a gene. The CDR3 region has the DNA TGTGCCAGCAGTTCACAGGGGGCGTCTGGTGAGCAGTACTTC. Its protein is CASSSQGASGEQYF.

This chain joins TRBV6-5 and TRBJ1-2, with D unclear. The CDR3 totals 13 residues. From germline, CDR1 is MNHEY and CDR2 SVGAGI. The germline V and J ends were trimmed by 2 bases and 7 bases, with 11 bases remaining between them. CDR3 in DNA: TGTGCCAGCAGTTACGCCGCCCAAGGTGGCTACACCTTC. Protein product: CASSYAAQGGYTF.

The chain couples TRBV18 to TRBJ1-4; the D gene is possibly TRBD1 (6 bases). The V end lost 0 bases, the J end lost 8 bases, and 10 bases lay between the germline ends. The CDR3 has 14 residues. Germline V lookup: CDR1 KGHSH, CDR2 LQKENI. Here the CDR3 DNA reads TGTGCCAGCTCACCACCGGGCAGGGGCGAAAAACTGTTTTTT. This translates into CASSPPGRGEKLFF.

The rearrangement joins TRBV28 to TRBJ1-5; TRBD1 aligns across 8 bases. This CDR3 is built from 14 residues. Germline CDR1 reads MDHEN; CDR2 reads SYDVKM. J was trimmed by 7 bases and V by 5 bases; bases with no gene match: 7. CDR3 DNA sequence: TGTGCCAGCAGTCCAACAGGGGGAGGCCAGCCCCAGCATTTT. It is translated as CASSPTGGGQPQHF.

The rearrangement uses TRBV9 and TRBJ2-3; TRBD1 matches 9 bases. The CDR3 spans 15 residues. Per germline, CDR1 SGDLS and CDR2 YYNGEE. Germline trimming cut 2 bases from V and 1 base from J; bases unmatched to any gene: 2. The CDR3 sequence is CASSVRQGGTDTQYF. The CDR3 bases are TGTGCCAGCAGCGTTCGACAGGGGGGCACAGATACGCAGTATTTT.

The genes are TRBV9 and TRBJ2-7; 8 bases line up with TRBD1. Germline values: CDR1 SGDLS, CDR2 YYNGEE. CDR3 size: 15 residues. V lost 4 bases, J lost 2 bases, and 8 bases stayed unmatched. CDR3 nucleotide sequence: TGTGCCAGCAGCTCATTAGGACAGGGCCCCTACGAGCAGTACTTC. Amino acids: CASSSLGQGPYEQYF.

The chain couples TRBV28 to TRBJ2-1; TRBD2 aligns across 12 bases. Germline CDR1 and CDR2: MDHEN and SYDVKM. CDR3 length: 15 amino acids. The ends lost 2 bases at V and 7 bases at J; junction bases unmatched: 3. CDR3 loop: CASSLTSGRTNEQFF. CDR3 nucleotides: TGTGCCAGCAGTTTAACTAGCGGGAGGACGAATGAGCAGTTCTTC.

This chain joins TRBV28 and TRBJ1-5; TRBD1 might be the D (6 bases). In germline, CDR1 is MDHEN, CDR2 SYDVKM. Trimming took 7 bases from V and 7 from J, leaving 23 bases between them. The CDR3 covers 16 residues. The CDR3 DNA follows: TGTGCCAGCAAACGGGGTAGTATGGGGGGCCGACAGCCCCAGCATTTT. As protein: CASKRGSMGGRQPQHF. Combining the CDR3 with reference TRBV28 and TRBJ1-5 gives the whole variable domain DVKVTQSSRYLVKRTGEKVFLECVQDMDHENMFWYRQDPGLGLRLIYFSYDVKMKEKGDIPEGYSVSREKKERFSLILESASTNQTSMYLCASKRGSMGGRQPQHFGDGTRLSIL.

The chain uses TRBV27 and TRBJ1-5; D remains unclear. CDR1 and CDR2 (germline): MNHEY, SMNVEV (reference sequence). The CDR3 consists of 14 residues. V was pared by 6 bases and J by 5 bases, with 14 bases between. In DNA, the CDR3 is TGTGCCAGCAGCACCCTAGGTTCCCATCAGCCCCAGCATTTT. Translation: CASSTLGSHQPQHF.

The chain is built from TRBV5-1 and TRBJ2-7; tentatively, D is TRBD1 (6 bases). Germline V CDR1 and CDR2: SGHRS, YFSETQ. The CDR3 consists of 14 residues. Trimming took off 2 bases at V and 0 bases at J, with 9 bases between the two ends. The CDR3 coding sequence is TGCGCCAGCAGCTTAAGAGGGGGCTCCTACGAGCAGTACTTC. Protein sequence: CASSLRGGSYEQYF.

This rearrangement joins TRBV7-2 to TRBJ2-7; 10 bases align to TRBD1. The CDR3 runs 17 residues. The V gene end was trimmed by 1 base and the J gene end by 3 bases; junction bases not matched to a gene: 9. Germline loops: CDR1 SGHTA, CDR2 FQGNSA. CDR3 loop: CASSLEPPDRGNYEQYF. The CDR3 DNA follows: TGTGCCAGCAGCTTAGAGCCCCCGGACAGGGGGAACTACGAGCAGTACTTC.

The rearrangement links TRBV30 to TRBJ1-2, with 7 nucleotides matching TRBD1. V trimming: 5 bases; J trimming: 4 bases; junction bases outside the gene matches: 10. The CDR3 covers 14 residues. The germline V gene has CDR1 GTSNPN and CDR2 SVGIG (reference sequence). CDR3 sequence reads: CAWGTPGGFYGYTF. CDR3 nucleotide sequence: TGTGCCTGGGGTACGCCAGGGGGATTCTATGGCTACACCTTC.

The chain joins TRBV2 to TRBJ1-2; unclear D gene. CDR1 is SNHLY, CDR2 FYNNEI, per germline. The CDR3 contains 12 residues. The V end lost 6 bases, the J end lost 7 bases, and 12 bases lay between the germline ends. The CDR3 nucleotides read TGTGCCAGCAGGTTGGAGGGCGGTGGCTACACCTTC. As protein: CASRLEGGGYTF.

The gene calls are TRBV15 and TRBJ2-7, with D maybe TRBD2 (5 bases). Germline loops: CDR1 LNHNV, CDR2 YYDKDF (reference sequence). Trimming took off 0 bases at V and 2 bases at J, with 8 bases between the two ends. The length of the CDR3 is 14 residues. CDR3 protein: CATSRDPGTYEQYF. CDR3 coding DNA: TGTGCCACCAGCAGAGATCCGGGAACCTACGAGCAGTACTTC.

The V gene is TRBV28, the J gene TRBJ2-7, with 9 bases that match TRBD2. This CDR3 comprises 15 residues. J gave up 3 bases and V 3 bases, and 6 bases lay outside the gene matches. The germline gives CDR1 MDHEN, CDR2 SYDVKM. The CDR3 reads CASSFSGGRVYEQYF. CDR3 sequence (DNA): TGTGCCAGCAGTTTTTCGGGCGGGAGGGTCTACGAGCAGTACTTC. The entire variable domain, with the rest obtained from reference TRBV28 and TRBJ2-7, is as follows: DVKVTQSSRYLVKRTGEKVFLECVQDMDHENMFWYRQDPGLGLRLIYFSYDVKMKEKGDIPEGYSVSREKKERFSLILESASTNQTSMYLCASSFSGGRVYEQYFGPGTRLTVT.

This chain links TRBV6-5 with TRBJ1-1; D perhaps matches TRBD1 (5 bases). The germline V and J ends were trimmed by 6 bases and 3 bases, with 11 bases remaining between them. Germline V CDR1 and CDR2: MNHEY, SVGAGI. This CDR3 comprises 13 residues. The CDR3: CASSDRADTEAFF. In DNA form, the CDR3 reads TGTGCCAGCAGCGACAGAGCGGACACTGAAGCTTTCTTT.